This T cell receptor (beta chain) is from a study of response to subunit inactivated influenza vaccine. This CDR3 region has 17 residues. Trimming cost V 4 bases and J 0 bases; bases outside gene matches: 8. TCRdb fed the RT-PCR reads into MiXCR, producing one record per CDR3 protein. The table includes roughly 670,000 distinct CDR3 sequences, less than 15% detected once. This clonotype was seen repeatedly, ten times or more. What it binds is not known. General study points: The authors proposed limited new T cell recruitment per seasonal influenza vaccination.

Sequencing used PBMCs from blood, obtained approximately 15 days before vaccination. This sequence joins TRBV12-3 or TRBV12-4 and TRBJ2-4; 8 bases are a match to TRBD1. The source of this sequence is a man aged 50-60 years who received an inactivated influenza vaccine. DNA of the CDR3: TGTGCCAGCAGTTCCGCCGGACAGGGTTTAGCCAAAAACATTCAGTACTTC. It encodes CASSSAGQGLAKNIQYF.